What follows are 9 T cell receptor beta chains derived from one specimen sequenced in a study of radiotherapy plus CTLA-4 blockade in lung cancer. Here immunoSEQ multiplex PCR was the method, and the copy in TCRdb shows in-frame clones only, minus some. Of tens of thousands of clones listed, 63% were seen once; the top ten hold around a sixth. Sample: peripheral blood, taken from a patient treated with radiotherapy plus ipilimumab. Source of these receptors: a human donor with non-small cell lung cancer who had a partial response to radiotherapy plus ipilimumab.

The V and J genes are TRBV7-2 and TRBJ2-7, with 9 bases aligning to TRBD2. Germline loops: CDR1 SGHTA, CDR2 FQGNSA. This CDR3 region has 15 residues. Trimming took 5 bases from V and 0 from J; bases not matched to a gene: 5. CDR3 nucleotide sequence: TGTGCCAGCAGCACCCAGCGGGGGGCCTCCTACGAGCAGTACTTC. Protein sequence: CASSTQRGASYEQYF.

The chain links TRBV9 to TRBJ2-7; 8 bases agree with TRBD1. The CDR3 has 14 amino acids. The ends lost 4 bases at V and 6 bases at J; junction bases unmatched: 9. CDR1 is SGDLS and CDR2 is YYNGEE in the germline V gene. DNA for the CDR3: TGTGCCAGCAGCTTACGGGACAGGTTTGCCGAGCAGTACTTC. Translated, it gives CASSLRDRFAEQYF.

This clone was detected only once. The rearrangement links TRBV4-1 to TRBJ1-1; maybe TRBD1 (6 bases). This CDR3 has 13 residues. The germline V and J ends were trimmed by 1 base and 3 bases, with 6 bases remaining between them. Germline CDR1 is MGHRA and CDR2 is YSYEKL. The CDR3 sequence: CASSQGTDTEAFF. The CDR3 DNA is TGCGCCAGCAGCCAAGGGACAGACACTGAAGCTTTCTTT.

This clone came up once. The CDR3 DNA sequence: TGTGCCAGTAGCCATAACAGGGCAGCTGGGGCCAACGTCCTGACTTTC. Translating gives CASSHNRAAGANVLTF. This chain connects TRBV19 to TRBJ2-6; D might be TRBD1 (6 bases). V was clipped by 6 bases and J by 2 bases, with 14 bases between them. Germline V gene data show CDR1 as LNHDA and CDR2 as SQIVND (reference sequence). The CDR3 consists of 16 residues.

A single count supports this clone. The J gene is TRBJ1-5, the V gene TRBV19; D is undetermined. CDR1 is LNHDA and CDR2 is SQIVND in the germline V gene (reference sequence). Trimming cost V 5 bases and J 0 bases, with 11 bases left between them. CDR3 length: 15 amino acids. CDR3: CASSPRGSSNQPQHF. The CDR3 coding sequence is TGTGCCAGTAGTCCTCGCGGGTCTAGCAATCAGCCCCAGCATTTT.

The V and J genes are TRBV6-5 and TRBJ2-3; TRBD1 matches 9 bases. Trimming at V came to 5 bases and at J to 2 bases, leaving 2 bases not matched to a gene. The CDR3 covers 14 residues. Looked up from germline, CDR1 is MNHEY and CDR2 is SVGAGI. CDR3 loop: CASSGTGITDTQYF. The CDR3 DNA follows: TGTGCCAGCAGTGGGACAGGGATCACAGATACGCAGTATTTT.

The chain carries TRBV30 and TRBJ2-7; no clear D gene. Looked up from germline, CDR1 is GTSNPN and CDR2 is SVGIG (reference sequence). The CDR3 covers 12 residues. The germline V and J ends were trimmed by 0 bases and 7 bases, with 10 bases remaining between them. The CDR3 DNA sequence: TGTGCCTGGAGTGTAGGAGATGGTGAGCAGTACTTC. Residues: CAWSVGDGEQYF.

The rearrangement uses TRBV6-5 and TRBJ1-4; D not resolved. Looked up from germline, CDR1 is MNHEY and CDR2 is SVGAGI. V was shortened by 2 bases and J by 11 bases, with 12 bases between the two germline ends. The CDR3 loop spans 13 amino acids. This CDR3 reads CASSYTKGGKLFF. The CDR3 region has the DNA TGTGCCAGCAGTTACACCAAGGGCGGGAAACTGTTTTTT.

For the CDR3, the DNA is TGTGCCAGCAGCAAGGGACAGGCTAATTCACCCCTCCACTTT. It specifies CASSKGQANSPLHF. The chain is built from TRBV7-9 and TRBJ1-6, with TRBD1 matching 8 bases. In germline, CDR1 is SEHNR, CDR2 FQNEAQ (reference sequence). J was trimmed by 6 bases and V by 5 bases; bases with no gene match: 3. There are 14 residues in the CDR3.